This passage covers 21 T cell receptor beta chains from one sample sequenced in a study of PD-1 blockade in mismatch repair-deficient tumors. Method: immunoSEQ multiplex PCR; TCRdb's copy keeps in-frame clones and lacks some. The sample has roughly 45,000 clones; around 77% are singletons. Sequencing was performed on PBMCs, taken before pembrolizumab treatment. These receptor sequences come from an adult with mismatch repair-deficient cancer.

This chain joins TRBV29-1 and TRBJ2-1; TRBD2 agrees at 14 bases. The V segment lost 6 bases and the J segment 0 bases; nucleotides outside the gene matches: 13. Germline V gene data show CDR1 as SQVTM and CDR2 as ANQGSEA. The CDR3 covers 19 residues. The CDR3 nucleotides read TGCAGCGTCCACTTAGATGGGACTAGCGGGGGAAGCTCCTACAATGAGCAGTTCTTC. Protein: CSVHLDGTSGGSSYNEQFF.

The V and J genes are TRBV6-1 and TRBJ2-7; TRBD1 matches at 9 bases. Trimming removed 5 bases from V and 5 bases from J; junction bases left unmatched: 4. Germline V gene sequence: CDR1 MNHNS, CDR2 SASEGT. CDR3 size: 13 residues. CDR3 sequence (DNA): TGTGCCAGCAGTACAGGGGGCAGGAACGAGCAGTACTTC. This translates into CASSTGGRNEQYF.

V is TRBV7-3 and J is TRBJ2-7; 13 bases match TRBD2. The CDR3 has 15 amino acids. V dropped 5 bases and J dropped 5; count of bases not matched to a gene: 6. The germline CDR1 and CDR2 sequences are SGHTA and FQGTGA. The CDR3 sequence is CASSAQGLAGDEQYF. CDR3 DNA sequence: TGTGCCAGCAGCGCCCAAGGACTAGCGGGAGACGAGCAGTACTTC. Combining the CDR3 with reference TRBV7-3 and TRBJ2-7 gives the whole variable domain GAGVSQTPSNKVTEKGKYVELRCDPISGHTALYWYRQSLGQGPEFLIYFQGTGAADDSGLPNDRFFAVRPEGSVSTLKIQRTERGDSAVYLCASSAQGLAGDEQYFGPGTRLTVT.

The J gene is TRBJ1-1, the V gene TRBV7-8; TRBD1 might be the D (5 bases). Germline CDR1 SGHVS, CDR2 FQNEAQ. V was shortened by 5 bases and J by 7 bases, with 11 bases between the two germline ends. The CDR3 extends over 12 amino acids. CDR3 bases: TGTGCCAGCAGCCCAGGGACCGTTGAAGCTTTCTTT. This sequence encodes CASSPGTVEAFF.

The chain employs TRBV29-1 and TRBJ1-2, with TRBD1 identical over 7 bases. In germline, CDR1 is SQVTM, CDR2 ANQGSEA. V was clipped by 7 bases and J by 5 bases; unmatched bases: 10. This CDR3 has 13 residues. The CDR3 nucleotides are TGCAGCGCCCAGCCAGGGGGGGAGTATGGCTACACCTTC. This translates into CSAQPGGEYGYTF.

Concerning this clone itself: The junction departs from the called germline gene at one end, perhaps through a read error. V usage is TRBV7-7 and J usage is TRBJ2-1, with TRBD2 matching over 10 bases. The CDR3 has 15 amino acids. Germline loops: CDR1 SSHAT, CDR2 FNYEAQ (reference sequence). The CDR3 loop is CASSLGASGSDEQFF. CDR3 DNA: TGTGCTAGCAGCTTAGGGGCTAGCGGGAGTGATGAGCAGTTCTTC.

The V call is TRBV6-6, the J call TRBJ1-2; D is perhaps TRBD1 (6 bases). Germline V gives CDR1 MNHNY, CDR2 SVGAGI (reference sequence). Trimming left V 5 bases short and J 7 bases short, with 14 bases between. This CDR3 has 13 amino acids. The CDR3 nucleotides read TGTGCCAGCAGTCAACAGGGCTCCTCTGGCTACACCTTC. This codes for CASSQQGSSGYTF.

The chain uses TRBV5-1 and TRBJ2-1; TRBD2 matches at 7 bases. This CDR3 spans 17 amino acids. After removal of 4 bases from V and 0 bases from J, the junction contained 10 bases not matched to a gene. The germline gives CDR1 SGHRS, CDR2 YFSETQ. CDR3 amino acids: CASSRYTRGSSYNEQFF. CDR3 DNA: TGCGCCAGCAGCCGATACACGCGGGGGAGCTCCTACAATGAGCAGTTCTTC.

V usage is TRBV2 and J usage is TRBJ2-3, with D possibly TRBD1 on 6 matching bases. The CDR3 is 17 residues long. Germline V gene sequence: CDR1 SNHLY, CDR2 FYNNEI. The V end was cut by 2 bases, the J end by 0 bases, with 15 bases between. The CDR3 reads CASSESPYRASTDTQYF. CDR3 nucleotides: TGTGCCAGCAGTGAATCACCATACAGGGCTAGCACAGATACGCAGTATTTT.

The chain combines TRBV29-1 with TRBJ2-3, with 7 bases matching TRBD2. V shed 8 bases, J shed 0 bases, and the junction held 8 bases outside the gene matches. Germline lookup yields CDR1 SQVTM and CDR2 ANQGSEA. The CDR3 consists of 14 residues. The CDR3 coding sequence is TGCAGCACTGGGGGTAGCGGGAGCACAGATACGCAGTATTTT. Amino acids: CSTGGSGSTDTQYF.

This chain links TRBV6-5 with TRBJ1-3; D might be TRBD1 (5 bases). Germline CDR1 MNHEY, CDR2 SVGAGI. The CDR3 runs to 16 residues. The V end was cut by 2 bases, the J end by 2 bases, with 13 bases between. CDR3: CASSYKGTITGNTIYF. CDR3 coding DNA: TGTGCCAGCAGTTACAAGGGGACGATAACTGGAAACACCATATATTTT.

This clone was found a few times. The V and J genes are TRBV28 and TRBJ1-2; the match to TRBD1 covers 8 bases. Germline trimming cut 8 bases from V and 6 bases from J; bases unmatched to any gene: 8. The germline V gene has CDR1 MDHEN and CDR2 SYDVKM. CDR3 length: 13 residues. DNA for the CDR3: TGTGCCAGCGGACAGGGTGGATGGAATGGCTACACCTTC. It translates to CASGQGGWNGYTF.

The chain uses TRBV7-9 and TRBJ1-5; D unresolved. The germline V and J ends were trimmed by 4 bases and 0 bases, with 10 bases remaining between them. CDR1 is SEHNR and CDR2 is FQNEAQ in the germline V gene (reference sequence). The CDR3 runs to 15 residues. Written as DNA, the CDR3 is TGTGCCAGCAGCTCCCTAGGCTATAGCAATCAGCCCCAGCATTTT. Protein product: CASSSLGYSNQPQHF.

This clone occurred once. The rearrangement joins TRBV29-1 to TRBJ2-3; 11 bases agree with TRBD2. The CDR3 totals 14 residues. Germline assignment: CDR1 SQVTM and CDR2 ANQGSEA. V lost 5 bases to trimming and J lost 6 bases; unmatched junction nucleotides: 7. The CDR3 here is CSVRASGRSDTQYF. The CDR3 region has the DNA TGCAGCGTTAGGGCTAGCGGGAGGTCCGATACGCAGTATTTT.

A note on this clone: The junction shows a germline mismatch at one end, possibly a read error. This chain uses TRBV19 with TRBJ1-5, with a possible D match to TRBD1 (6 bases). The CDR3 totals 14 residues. Germline V gene lookup returns CDR1 LNHDA and CDR2 SQIVND (reference sequence). CDR3 DNA: TGTGCCAGTAGTATGGACAGTAGCTATCAGCCCCAGCATTTT. Translation: CASSMDSSYQPQHF.

This chain links TRBV21-1 with TRBJ1-2; the table assigns TRBD1, which was not confirmed against the DNA. TRBV21-1 is described as a pseudogene. The CDR3 sequence is 14 residues long. The CDR3 DNA follows: TGTGCCAGCAGCAAAGCAGGGACAGACTATGGCTACACCTTC. Translation gives CASSKAGTDYGYTF.

The chain has TRBV29-1 and TRBJ1-3, with D possibly matching TRBD1 (5 bases). CDR1 and CDR2 (germline): SQVTM, ANQGSEA. V lost 3 bases and J lost 2, with 11 bases in between. This CDR3 contains 14 residues. CDR3 sequence reads: CSVDPQAAGNTIYF. For the CDR3, the DNA is TGCAGCGTTGACCCACAGGCAGCTGGAAACACCATATATTTT. Using reference TRBV29-1 and TRBJ1-3 for the parts outside the CDR3, the full variable domain is SAVISQKPSRDICQRGTSLTIQCQVDSQVTMMFWYRQQPGQSLTLIATANQGSEATYESGFVIDKFPISRPNLTFSTLTVSNMSPEDSSIYLCSVDPQAAGNTIYFGEGSWLTVV.

DNA of the CDR3: TGTGCCAGCAGCATCACTAGCGGGAGCACAGATACGCAGTATTTT. It codes for CASSITSGSTDTQYF. The chain recombines TRBV7-3 with TRBJ2-3, with 9 bases matching TRBD2. CDR1 and CDR2 (germline): SGHTA, FQGTGA. The CDR3 is 15 residues long. J lost 0 bases, V lost 5 bases, and 3 bases had no gene match.

The gene calls are TRBV27 and TRBJ2-1; no clear D gene. From germline, CDR1 is MNHEY and CDR2 SMNVEV (reference sequence). V gave up 2 bases and J gave up 3 bases, with 11 bases separating them. The CDR3 runs to 15 residues. The CDR3 sequence is CASSLKRALYNEQFF. In DNA, the CDR3 is TGTGCCAGCAGTTTAAAACGGGCCCTCTACAATGAGCAGTTCTTC.

By share, this clone counts as large (0.1 to 1%). The gene calls are TRBV7-9 and TRBJ2-7, with unresolved D. The V gene lost 8 bases and the J gene lost 1 base, with 12 bases spanning the gap. The CDR3 covers 13 residues. Germline CDR1 is SEHNR and CDR2 is FQNEAQ (reference sequence). The CDR3 DNA reads TGTGCCAGCGAAAGCAGGAATTCCTACGAGCAGTACTTC. Amino acids: CASESRNSYEQYF.

The CDR3 nucleotides read TGTGCCAGCAGCGCCCTCAGGGAGAATGAAAAACTGTTTTTT. Translated, it gives CASSALRENEKLFF. The gene calls are TRBV9 and TRBJ1-4; a possible D gene is TRBD1 (5 bases). Germline-derived CDR1 and CDR2 are SGDLS and YYNGEE. V lost 3 bases to trimming and J lost 5 bases, with 11 bases between them. This CDR3 is built from 14 residues.